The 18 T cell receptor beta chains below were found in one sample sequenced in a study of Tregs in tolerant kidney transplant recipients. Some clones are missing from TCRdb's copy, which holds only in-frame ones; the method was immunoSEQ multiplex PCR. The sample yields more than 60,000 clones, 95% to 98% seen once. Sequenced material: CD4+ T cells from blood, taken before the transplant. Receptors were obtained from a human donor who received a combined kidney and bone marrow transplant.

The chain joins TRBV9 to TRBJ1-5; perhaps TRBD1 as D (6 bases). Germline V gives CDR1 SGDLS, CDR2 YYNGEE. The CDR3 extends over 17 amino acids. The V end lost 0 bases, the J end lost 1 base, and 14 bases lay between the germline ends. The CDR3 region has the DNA TGTGCCAGCAGCGTAGGTGAGGGGGTGGGGAGCAATCAGCCCCAGCATTTT. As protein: CASSVGEGVGSNQPQHF.

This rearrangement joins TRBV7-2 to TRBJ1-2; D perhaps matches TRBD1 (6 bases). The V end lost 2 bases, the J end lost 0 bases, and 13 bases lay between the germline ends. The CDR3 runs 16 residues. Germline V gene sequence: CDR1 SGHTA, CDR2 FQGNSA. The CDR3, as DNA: TGTGCCAGCAGCTTAAGGGGGGGGGAGACTAACTATGGCTACACCTTC. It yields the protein CASSLRGGETNYGYTF.

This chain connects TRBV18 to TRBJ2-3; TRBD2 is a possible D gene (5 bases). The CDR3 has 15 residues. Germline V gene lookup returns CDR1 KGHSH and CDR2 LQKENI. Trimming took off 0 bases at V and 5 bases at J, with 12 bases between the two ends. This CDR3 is CASSPPLRGQDTQYF. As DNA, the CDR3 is TGTGCCAGCTCACCACCGTTGAGAGGGCAAGATACGCAGTATTTT. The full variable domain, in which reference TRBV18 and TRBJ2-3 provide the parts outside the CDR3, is NAGVMQNPRHLVRRRGQEARLRCSPMKGHSHVYWYRQLPEEGLKFMVYLQKENIIDESGMPKERFSAEFPKEGPSILRIQQVVRGDSAAYFCASSPPLRGQDTQYFGPGTRLTVL.

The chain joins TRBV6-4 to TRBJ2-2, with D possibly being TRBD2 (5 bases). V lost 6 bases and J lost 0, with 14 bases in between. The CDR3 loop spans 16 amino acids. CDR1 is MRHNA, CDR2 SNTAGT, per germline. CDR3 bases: TGTGCCAGCAGCGTTTCTAGCATTCCGAACACCGGGGAGCTGTTTTTT. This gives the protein CASSVSSIPNTGELFF.

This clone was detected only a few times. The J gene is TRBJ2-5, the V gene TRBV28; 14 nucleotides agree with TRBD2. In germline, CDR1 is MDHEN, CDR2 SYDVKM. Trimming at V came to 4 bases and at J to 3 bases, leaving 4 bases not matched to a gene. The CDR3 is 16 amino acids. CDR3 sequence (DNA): TGTGCCAGCAGTTGGACTAGCGGGGGGAAAAAAGAGACCCAGTACTTC. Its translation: CASSWTSGGKKETQYF.

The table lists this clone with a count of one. In DNA, the CDR3 is TGTGCCAGTAGTCAAAGACTAGCGGGAGATACCGTTAAACAAGAGACCCAGTACTTC. It codes for CASSQRLAGDTVKQETQYF. The chain uses TRBV19 and TRBJ2-5, with TRBD2 identical over 12 bases. CDR1 is LNHDA, CDR2 SQIVND, per germline (reference sequence). The junction had 15 bases not matched to a gene; V was cut back by 5 bases and J by 2 bases. The CDR3 consists of 19 residues.

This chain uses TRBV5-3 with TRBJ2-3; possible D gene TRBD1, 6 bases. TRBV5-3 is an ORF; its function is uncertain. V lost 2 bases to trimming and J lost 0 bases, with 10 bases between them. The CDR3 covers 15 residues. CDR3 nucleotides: TGTGCCAGAAGCTTCCAGGGGCTGAGCACAGATACGCAGTATTTT. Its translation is CARSFQGLSTDTQYF.

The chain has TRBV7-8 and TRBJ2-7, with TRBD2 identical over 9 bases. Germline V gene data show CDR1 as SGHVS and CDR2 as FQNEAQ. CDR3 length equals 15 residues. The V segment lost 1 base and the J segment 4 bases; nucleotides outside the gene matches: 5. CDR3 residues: CASSLVGLALYEQYF. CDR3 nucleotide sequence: TGTGCCAGCAGCTTAGTGGGACTAGCTTTATACGAGCAGTACTTC.

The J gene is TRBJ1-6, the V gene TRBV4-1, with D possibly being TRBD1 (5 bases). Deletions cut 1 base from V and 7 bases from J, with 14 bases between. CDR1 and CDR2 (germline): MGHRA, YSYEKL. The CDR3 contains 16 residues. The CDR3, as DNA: TGCGCCAGCAGCCAAGTTTTAGGGGTGTCGAATTCACCCCTCCACTTT. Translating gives CASSQVLGVSNSPLHF.

The CDR3 here is CASSEQGGSTDTQYF. Written as DNA, the CDR3 is TGTGCCAGCAGTGAGCAGGGTGGGAGCACAGATACGCAGTATTTT. This chain uses TRBV6-4 with TRBJ2-3, with TRBD1 as a possible D gene (5 bases). This CDR3 contains 15 residues. Trimming pared 3 bases from V and 0 bases from J, leaving 10 bases between. The germline V gene has CDR1 MRHNA and CDR2 SNTAGT.

The CDR3 loop reads CAWSVRLAGLIPGELFF. The CDR3 coding sequence is TGTGCCTGGAGTGTAAGGCTAGCGGGATTGATTCCCGGGGAGCTGTTTTTT. The chain has TRBV30 and TRBJ2-2, with 9 bases that match TRBD2. The J segment lost 6 bases and the V segment lost 0 bases, leaving 11 bases of the junction unmatched. CDR3 length equals 17 residues. The germline V gene encodes CDR1 GTSNPN and CDR2 SVGIG (reference sequence).

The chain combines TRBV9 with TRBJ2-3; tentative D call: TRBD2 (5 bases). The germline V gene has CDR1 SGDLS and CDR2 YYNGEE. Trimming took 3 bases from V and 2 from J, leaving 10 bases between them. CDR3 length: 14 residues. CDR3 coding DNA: TGTGCCAGCAGCGCCCTCGGGGTCACAGATACGCAGTATTTT. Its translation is CASSALGVTDTQYF.

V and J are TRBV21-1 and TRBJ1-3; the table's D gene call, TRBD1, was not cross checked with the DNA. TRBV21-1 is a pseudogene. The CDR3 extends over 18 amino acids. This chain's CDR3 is CASSKVKGRGPSGNTIYF. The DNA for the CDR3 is TGTGCCAGCAGCAAAGTAAAAGGTAGGGGGCCCTCTGGAAACACCATATATTTT.

The CDR3 sequence is CSVRGQGNEKLFF. Written as DNA, the CDR3 is TGCAGCGTTCGTGGACAGGGTAATGAAAAACTGTTTTTT. The rearrangement links TRBV29-1 to TRBJ1-4, with 8 bases fitting TRBD1. Trimming took 5 bases from V and 4 from J; bases not matched to a gene: 3. Per germline, CDR1 SQVTM and CDR2 ANQGSEA. The CDR3 runs to 13 residues.

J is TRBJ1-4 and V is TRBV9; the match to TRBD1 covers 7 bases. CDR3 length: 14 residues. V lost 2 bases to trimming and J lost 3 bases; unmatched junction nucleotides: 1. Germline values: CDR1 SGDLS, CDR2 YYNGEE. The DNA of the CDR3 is TGTGCCAGCAGCGTGGGACAGCCTAATGAAAAACTGTTTTTT. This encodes CASSVGQPNEKLFF.

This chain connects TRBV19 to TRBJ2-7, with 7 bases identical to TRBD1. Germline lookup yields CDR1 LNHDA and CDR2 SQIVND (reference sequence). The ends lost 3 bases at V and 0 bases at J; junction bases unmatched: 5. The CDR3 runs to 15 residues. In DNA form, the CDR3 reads TGTGCCAGTAGTATCCGGGACAGTCCCTCCTACGAGCAGTACTTC. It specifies CASSIRDSPSYEQYF.

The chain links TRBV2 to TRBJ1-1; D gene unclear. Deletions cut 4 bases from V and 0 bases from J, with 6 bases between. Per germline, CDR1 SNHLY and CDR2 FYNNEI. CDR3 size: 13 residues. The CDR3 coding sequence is TGTGCCAGCAGTGGCGGTCTGAACACTGAAGCTTTCTTT. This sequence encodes CASSGGLNTEAFF.

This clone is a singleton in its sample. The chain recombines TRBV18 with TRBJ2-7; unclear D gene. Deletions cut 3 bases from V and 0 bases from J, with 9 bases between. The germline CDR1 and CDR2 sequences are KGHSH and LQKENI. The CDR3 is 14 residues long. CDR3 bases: TGTGCCAGCTCACCGGGTCAGGTCTCCTACGAGCAGTACTTC. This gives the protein CASSPGQVSYEQYF.